The clone carrying this T cell receptor beta chain was picked up one time. This entry is derived from a study of blood T cell repertoires in COVID-19. Germline V gives CDR1 PRHDT, CDR2 FYEKMQ (reference sequence). Unmatched junction bases numbered 14, after V lost 5 bases and J lost 6 bases. CDR3 length equals 17 residues. The data were produced by immunoSEQ multiplex PCR, yet TCRdb's version contains in-frame clones alone and is incomplete. The table lists around 480,000 clones, about 91% of them singletons. The clonotype comes from a woman in her forties or fifties with COVID-19, enrolled during active disease. The specimen sequenced was peripheral blood. The chain couples TRBV13 to TRBJ2-2, with 8 bases identical to TRBD1. The CDR3 sequence: CASSPRWGRGHAGELFF. The CDR3 region has the DNA TGTGCCAGCAGCCCCCGTTGGGGCAGGGGGCACGCCGGGGAGCTGTTTTTT.